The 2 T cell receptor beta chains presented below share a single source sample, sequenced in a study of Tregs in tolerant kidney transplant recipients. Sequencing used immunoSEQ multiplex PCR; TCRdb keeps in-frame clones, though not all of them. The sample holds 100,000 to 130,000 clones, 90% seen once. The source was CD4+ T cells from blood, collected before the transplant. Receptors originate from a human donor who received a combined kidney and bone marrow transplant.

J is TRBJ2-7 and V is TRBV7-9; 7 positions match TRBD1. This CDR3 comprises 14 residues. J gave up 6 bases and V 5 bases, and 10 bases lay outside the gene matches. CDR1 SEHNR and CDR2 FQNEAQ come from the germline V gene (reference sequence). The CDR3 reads CASSLAGTAPEQYF. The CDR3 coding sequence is TGTGCCAGCAGCCTCGCCGGGACAGCCCCCGAGCAGTACTTC. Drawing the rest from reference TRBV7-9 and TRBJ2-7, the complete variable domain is DTGVSQNPRHKITKRGQNVTFRCDPISEHNRLYWYRQTLGQGPEFLTYFQNEAQLEKSRLLSDRFSAERPKGSFSTLEIQRTEQGDSAMYLCASSLAGTAPEQYFGPGTRLTVT.

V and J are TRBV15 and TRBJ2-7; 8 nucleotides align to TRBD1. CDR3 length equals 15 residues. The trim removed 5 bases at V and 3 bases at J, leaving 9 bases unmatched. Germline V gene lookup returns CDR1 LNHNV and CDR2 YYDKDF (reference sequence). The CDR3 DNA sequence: TGTGCCACCAGCGGGGGCCTGACAGGGGTCTACGAGCAGTACTTC. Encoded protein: CATSGGLTGVYEQYF.